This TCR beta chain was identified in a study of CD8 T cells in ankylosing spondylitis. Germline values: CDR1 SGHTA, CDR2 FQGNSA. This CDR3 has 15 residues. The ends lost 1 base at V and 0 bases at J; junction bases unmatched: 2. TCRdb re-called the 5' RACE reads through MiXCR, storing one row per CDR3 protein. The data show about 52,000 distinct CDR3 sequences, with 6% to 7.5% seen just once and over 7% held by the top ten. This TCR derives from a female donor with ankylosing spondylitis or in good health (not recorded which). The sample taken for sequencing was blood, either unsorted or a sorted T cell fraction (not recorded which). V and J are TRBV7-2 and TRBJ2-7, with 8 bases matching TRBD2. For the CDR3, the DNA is TGTGCCAGCAGCTTAGGTACTAGCGGCTCCTACGAGCAGTACTTC. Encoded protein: CASSLGTSGSYEQYF.